This T cell receptor (beta chain) was recorded in a study of T cells in tumors after PD-1 blockade. With V trimmed by 6 bases and J by 2 bases, 8 bases remained unmatched. The CDR3 has 16 amino acids. Germline CDR1 is SGHAT and CDR2 is FQDESV (reference sequence). This clone was seen a handful of times. Sequenced by immunoSEQ multiplex PCR; TCRdb stores in-frame clones only, minus some. The sample comprises 6,500 to 9,500 clones, approximately 67% of which are singletons, and approximately 8.7% rests with the top ten. Before and after PD-1 blockade, biopsies were collected from the same primary tumor site.

Sequencing used tumor tissue, obtained after anti-PD-1 treatment. The rearrangement joins TRBV11-1 to TRBJ2-2, with 8 nucleotides matching TRBD1. The source of this sequence is a human donor with basal cell carcinoma. CDR3 sequence reads: CASRPGTGDNTGELFF. In DNA form, the CDR3 reads TGTGCCAGCAGGCCCGGGACAGGAGATAACACCGGGGAGCTGTTTTTT. The full variable domain, its missing parts supplied by reference TRBV11-1 and TRBJ2-2, is EAEVAQSPRYKITEKSQAVAFWCDPISGHATLYWYRQILGQGPELLVQFQDESVVDDSQLPKDRFSAERLKGVDSTLKIQPAELGDSAMYLCASRPGTGDNTGELFFGEGSRLTVL.